This passage covers 32 T cell receptor beta chains from one sample sequenced in a study of blood T cells in healthy people across ages. Alongside a J-beta primer mix, a sample-barcoded 5' primer served in a second PCR lasting about 7 to 12 cycles. TCRdb re-called the 5' RACE reads through MiXCR, storing one row per CDR3 protein. The repertoire holds 700,000 to 1,000,000 distinct CDR3 sequences, around 43% seen once, with around 18% in the top ten. Sequencing was done on a sample of blood. The receptors were sampled from a man in his fifties or sixties in good health.

The rearrangement joins TRBV18 to TRBJ2-3; tentatively, D is TRBD1 or TRBD2 (5 bases each). Deletions cut 5 bases from V and 4 bases from J, with 19 bases between. The CDR3 has 16 amino acids. The V gene's germline CDR1 is KGHSH and CDR2 LQKENI. The CDR3 DNA sequence: TGTGCCAGCTCAGCGCGGGTACAGGTTAGTGCAGATACGCAGTATTTT. Translated: CASSARVQVSADTQYF.

The chain is built from TRBV5-5 and TRBJ2-4, with D unresolved. The J call is in doubt because the DNA end fits TRBJ2-7 better. The CDR3 loop spans 13 amino acids. CDR1 SGHKS and CDR2 YYEKEE come from the germline V gene (reference sequence). CDR3: CASSLEHLGEQYF. The CDR3, as DNA: TGTGCCAGCAGCTTGGAGCATCTGGGCGAGCAGTACTTC.

This chain joins TRBV5-1 and TRBJ2-1, with 9 bases that match TRBD1. The CDR3 has 14 amino acids. Germline assignment: CDR1 SGHRS and CDR2 YFSETQ. V was clipped by 3 bases and J by 9 bases; unmatched bases: 7. DNA of the CDR3: TGCGCCAGCAGCTCAGGGGACAGGGCGATTGAGCAGTTCTTC. It encodes CASSSGDRAIEQFF.

This chain connects TRBV7-2 to TRBJ2-5; TRBD1 agrees at 7 bases. Germline V gene data show CDR1 as SGHTA and CDR2 as FQGNSA. This CDR3 is built from 14 residues. V lost 5 bases, J lost 2 bases, and 5 bases stayed unmatched. The DNA for the CDR3 is TGTGCCAGCAGCCGTCGGACAGGACAAGAGACCCAGTACTTC. Its translation is CASSRRTGQETQYF.

A remark on this clonotype: With a much larger clone just one base away, this may be a read error. The chain links TRBV20-1 to TRBJ2-1; a possible D gene is TRBD2 (6 bases). Matching the DNA end better, TRBJ2-7 makes the J call doubtful. The germline CDR1 and CDR2 sequences are DFQATT and SNEGSKA (reference sequence). CDR3 length equals 15 residues. CDR3 bases: TGCAGTGCCGCGGAGGGACGTACCATCAACAATGAGCAGTACTTC. Its translation: CSAAEGRTINNEQYF.

The V call is TRBV11-2, the J call TRBJ2-7, with 9 positions matching TRBD2. The CDR3 loop spans 17 amino acids. V shed 4 bases, J shed 4 bases, and the junction held 14 bases outside the gene matches. CDR1 is SGHAT, CDR2 FQNNGV, per germline. This CDR3 is CASSYKTGTSFSYEQYF. In DNA, the CDR3 is TGTGCCAGCAGCTATAAAACCGGGACTAGCTTTTCTTACGAGCAGTACTTC. The full variable domain, with the rest looked up from reference TRBV11-2 and TRBJ2-7, is EAGVAQSPRYKIIEKRQSVAFWCNPISGHATLYWYQQILGQGPKLLIQFQNNGVVDDSQLPKDRFSAERLKGVDSTLKIQPAKLEDSAVYLCASSYKTGTSFSYEQYFGPGTRLTVT.

This chain joins TRBV12-3 or TRBV12-4 and TRBJ1-1; the D is unclear. V was clipped by 0 bases and J by 2 bases, with 7 bases between them. This CDR3 comprises 14 residues. The CDR3 DNA reads TGTGCCAGCAGTTTAGCGACTCTAAACACTGAAGCTTTCTTT. This codes for CASSLATLNTEAFF.

This clonotype appeared many times. The chain links TRBV2 to TRBJ1-6, with TRBD1 as a possible D gene (5 bases). This CDR3 spans 14 amino acids. The V gene lost 7 bases and the J gene lost 8 bases, with 15 bases spanning the gap. CDR1 is SNHLY and CDR2 is FYNNEI in the germline V gene. Here the CDR3 DNA reads TGTGCCAGCACCGAATGGGGGGTTGATTCACCCCTCCACTTT. Its protein is CASTEWGVDSPLHF.

The chain is built from TRBV7-9 and TRBJ2-1; D may match TRBD1 or TRBD2 (5 bases each). With 7 bases removed from V and 7 bases from J, the gap between germline ends came to 14 bases. This CDR3 comprises 13 residues. The germline V gene has CDR1 SEHNR and CDR2 FQNEAQ (reference sequence). Written as DNA, the CDR3 is TGTGCCAGCAACCCATGGGACCAAAATGAGCAGTTCTTC. Protein: CASNPWDQNEQFF.

This clonotype occurred many times. This chain links TRBV3-1 with TRBJ2-7, with 12 nucleotides matching TRBD2. The CDR3 is made up of 17 amino acids. CDR1 and CDR2 from the germline V gene are LGHDT and YNNKEL (reference sequence). After removal of 2 bases from V and 7 bases from J, the junction contained 12 bases not matched to a gene. The DNA of the CDR3 is TGTGCCAGCAGCCAAACCCCTCGGACTAGCGGGGCTGGGGAGCAGTACTTC. Its protein is CASSQTPRTSGAGEQYF.

The chain carries TRBV4-3 and TRBJ2-1, with 12 bases that match TRBD2. CDR3 size: 17 residues. Germline V lookup: CDR1 LGHNA, CDR2 YSLEER. Trimming at V came to 3 bases and at J to 9 bases, leaving 12 bases not matched to a gene. This chain's CDR3 is CASSQSKLAGGISEQFF. In nucleotides, the CDR3 is TGCGCCAGCAGCCAGTCCAAACTAGCGGGGGGCATAAGTGAGCAGTTCTTC.

V gene TRBV6-5 combines with J gene TRBJ1-2; 8 bases fit TRBD1. This CDR3 spans 16 amino acids. The junction had 8 bases not matched to a gene; V was cut back by 5 bases and J by 0 bases. The germline CDR1 and CDR2 sequences are MNHEY and SVGAGI. The DNA for the CDR3 is TGTGCCAGCAGTACCGGGACAGGACTTACTAACTATGGCTACACCTTC. Amino acids: CASSTGTGLTNYGYTF.

V usage is TRBV6-5 and J usage is TRBJ1-2; TRBD1 might be the D (5 bases). This CDR3 is 10 amino acids long. Germline CDR1 and CDR2: MNHEY and SVGAGI. V lost 10 bases and J lost 10, with 13 bases in between. The CDR3: CATWGKAYTF. The CDR3 nucleotides read TGTGCCACCTGGGGGAAGGCCTACACCTTC.

The rearrangement links TRBV3-1 to TRBJ2-5, with unresolved D. The J call may be wrong; the DNA end is better matched by TRBJ2-7. The CDR3 sequence is 13 residues long. The germline V gene has CDR1 LGHDT and CDR2 YNNKEL (reference sequence). The CDR3 DNA is TGTGCCAGCAGCCAAGGGGGTGCGTACGAGCAGTACTTC. It encodes CASSQGGAYEQYF.

The chain combines TRBV14 with TRBJ2-1, with a tentative D call TRBD2 (6 bases). Looked up from germline, CDR1 is SGHDN and CDR2 is FVKESK. V was trimmed by 1 base and J by 5 bases, leaving 15 bases between them. There are 16 residues in the CDR3. CDR3 sequence (DNA): TGTGCCAGCAGCCAAGTCTTCAGTGGGACTCACAATGAGCAGTTCTTC. Its protein is CASSQVFSGTHNEQFF. Variable domain in full (rest from reference TRBV14 and TRBJ2-1): EAGVTQFPSHSVIEKGQTVTLRCDPISGHDNLYWYRRVMGKEIKFLLHFVKESKQDESGMPNNRFLAERTGGTYSTLKVQPAELEDSGVYFCASSQVFSGTHNEQFFGPGTRLTVL.

This clonotype was seen more than once but under ten times. The chain has TRBV7-9 and TRBJ1-1; perhaps TRBD1 as D (6 bases). Germline V CDR1 and CDR2: SEHNR, FQNEAQ (reference sequence). The CDR3 is 13 residues long. V shed 5 bases and J shed 6 bases, with 13 bases lying between them. CDR3 nucleotide sequence: TGTGCCAGCAGCCTTACAGGGCTCCCTGAAGCTTTCTTT. This sequence encodes CASSLTGLPEAFF.

There are a few counts of this clonotype. The chain has TRBV12-3 or TRBV12-4 and TRBJ2-1; D gene ambiguous. The CDR3 is 17 amino acids. V was shortened by 3 bases and J by 5 bases, with 20 bases between the two germline ends. As DNA, the CDR3 is TGTGCCAGCAGTTTCCAGAAGACACCCATTCCGGACAATGAGCAGTTCTTC. Its protein product is CASSFQKTPIPDNEQFF.

This clonotype was detected a few times. This chain connects TRBV6-1 to TRBJ2-1, with 7 nucleotides matching TRBD1. Trimming at V came to 6 bases and at J to 12 bases, leaving 8 bases not matched to a gene. There are 12 residues in the CDR3. CDR1 is MNHNS, CDR2 SASEGT, per germline. CDR3 coding DNA: TGTGCCAGCAGCGACAGGGAATTGCGGCAGTTCTTC. Its protein product is CASSDRELRQFF.

The chain links TRBV10-3 to TRBJ2-5; possibly TRBD1 or TRBD2 for D (5 bases each). This CDR3 contains 12 residues. Germline CDR1 ENHRY, CDR2 SYGVKD. Trimming shortened V by 10 bases and J by 5 bases, and 14 bases separated the two germline ends. CDR3 region: CATQEEGETQYF. CDR3 DNA sequence: TGTGCCACCCAGGAAGAGGGGGAGACCCAGTACTTC.

The chain uses TRBV4-3 and TRBJ2-3, with D unclear. This CDR3 is built from 17 residues. Trimming took 2 bases from V and 3 from J, leaving 18 bases between them. CDR1 is LGHNA and CDR2 is YSLEER in the germline V gene. CDR3 in DNA: TGCGCCAGCAGCCAATCGGCCAATTGGGGTCGGACAGATACGCAGTATTTT. Its protein product is CASSQSANWGRTDTQYF.

V gene TRBV5-1 combines with J gene TRBJ2-7; no reliable D call. The CDR3 runs to 15 residues. V lost 3 bases and J 7 bases, leaving 20 bases between the germline ends. The germline gives CDR1 SGHRS, CDR2 YFSETQ. The CDR3: CASSYKGPRPSEQYF. In DNA, the CDR3 is TGCGCCAGCAGCTACAAGGGTCCACGACCGTCAGAGCAGTACTTC. The whole variable domain, filled in from reference TRBV5-1 and TRBJ2-7, reads KAGVTQTPRYLIKTRGQQVTLSCSPISGHRSVSWYQQTPGQGLQFLFEYFSETQRNKGNFPGRFSGRQFSNSRSEMNVSTLELGDSALYLCASSYKGPRPSEQYFGPGTRLTVT.

The chain employs TRBV6-2 or TRBV6-3 and TRBJ2-1, with 9 bases identical to TRBD1. The germline V gene has CDR1 MNHEY and CDR2 SVGEGT. J gave up 4 bases and V 4 bases, and 5 bases lay outside the gene matches. The CDR3 totals 15 residues. As DNA, the CDR3 is TGTGCCAGCAGTTGGACAGGGGTTGGTTACAATGAGCAGTTCTTC. It specifies CASSWTGVGYNEQFF.

The chain couples TRBV5-1 to TRBJ2-7; tentatively, D is TRBD1 (5 bases). Trimming took 4 bases from V and 0 from J, leaving 14 bases between them. CDR1 and CDR2 from the germline V gene are SGHRS and YFSETQ. The CDR3 consists of 15 residues. The CDR3: CASSPRLGRSYEQYF. The CDR3 DNA follows: TGCGCCAGCAGCCCTCGTTTGGGGCGCTCCTACGAGCAGTACTTC.

This sequence joins TRBV4-3 and TRBJ2-7; TRBD1 aligns across 8 bases. Germline V gene lookup returns CDR1 LGHNA and CDR2 YSLEER. V trimming: 4 bases; J trimming: 5 bases; junction bases outside the gene matches: 7. The CDR3 is 14 amino acids. CDR3 protein: CASSPRDRLDEQYF. The CDR3 DNA reads as TGCGCCAGCAGCCCCCGGGACAGGTTAGACGAGCAGTACTTC.

Only a few counts were recorded for this clonotype. CDR3 sequence (DNA): TGTGCCAGCAGTTTAGCCACAGGGGGGGTGAACACTGAAGCTTTCTTT. Its translation: CASSLATGGVNTEAFF. V is TRBV27 and J is TRBJ1-1, with 8 bases fitting TRBD1. Germline assignment: CDR1 MNHEY and CDR2 SMNVEV (reference sequence). This CDR3 spans 16 amino acids. Trimming cost V 2 bases and J 0 bases; bases outside gene matches: 5.

J is TRBJ2-1 and V is TRBV21-1; the D call TRBD2 from the table was never checked on the DNA. TRBV21-1 is termed a pseudogene. The CDR3 spans 16 residues. CDR3 sequence (DNA): TGTGCCAGCAGCAAAGGCCCTAGCGGGGGGTACAATGAGCAGTTCTTC. This codes for CASSKGPSGGYNEQFF.

This sequence joins TRBV27 and TRBJ1-6; unclear D gene. The CDR3 extends over 14 amino acids. CDR1 and CDR2 from the germline V gene are MNHEY and SMNVEV (reference sequence). The V end was cut by 7 bases, the J end by 10 bases, with 17 bases between. The chain's CDR3 is CASTLLGSSSPLHF. DNA of the CDR3: TGTGCCAGCACCCTTCTGGGGTCGAGCTCACCCCTCCACTTT.

V and J are TRBV6-6 and TRBJ2-7; 9 positions agree with TRBD2. With 4 bases clipped from V and 7 bases from J, the junction kept 11 bases outside the gene matches. The length of the CDR3 is 15 residues. Looked up from germline, CDR1 is MNHNY and CDR2 is SVGAGI (reference sequence). CDR3 in DNA: TGTGCCAGCAGTTCCGGGACTAGCCACACCAATGAGCAGTACTTC. It is translated as CASSSGTSHTNEQYF.

This clonotype was counted at least ten times. The rearrangement joins TRBV14 to TRBJ1-2; 9 nucleotides line up with TRBD1. Trimming removed 1 base from V and 6 bases from J; junction bases left unmatched: 6. The CDR3 totals 15 residues. Per germline, CDR1 SGHDN and CDR2 FVKESK. CDR3 DNA sequence: TGTGCCAGCAGCCAAGCGAACAGGGGGCCCGATGGCTACACCTTC. It yields the protein CASSQANRGPDGYTF.

The chain employs TRBV28 and TRBJ2-2, with TRBD1 as a possible D gene (5 bases). CDR1 is MDHEN, CDR2 SYDVKM, per germline. CDR3 size: 17 residues. V gave up 4 bases and J gave up 6 bases, with 21 bases separating them. The CDR3 loop reads CASSSQATNQRPGELFF. As DNA, the CDR3 is TGTGCCAGCAGTTCACAGGCCACAAATCAACGCCCCGGGGAGCTGTTTTTT.

This chain joins TRBV6-2 or TRBV6-3 and TRBJ2-3; D remains unclear. V was shortened by 0 bases and J by 1 base, with 8 bases between the two germline ends. The CDR3 totals 15 residues. Germline CDR1 is MNHEY and CDR2 is SVGEGT. The CDR3 DNA reads TGTGCCAGCAGTTACTCGAGGTACGGCACAGATACGCAGTATTTT. The encoded protein is CASSYSRYGTDTQYF.

The chain carries TRBV7-9 and TRBJ1-2; D gene ambiguous. V lost 2 bases and J lost 1, with 8 bases in between. This CDR3 is 14 amino acids long. Germline V gene lookup returns CDR1 SEHNR and CDR2 FQNEAQ (reference sequence). The CDR3 spells CASSLQVFNYGYTF. In DNA form, the CDR3 reads TGTGCCAGCAGCTTACAGGTCTTTAACTATGGCTACACCTTC.